The 14 T cell receptor beta chains below all came from one sample that was sequenced in a study of regulatory T cells in long-lasting Graves disease. Investigators prepared the TCR beta libraries by applying iRepertoire HTBI primers and Arm-PCR of CDR3 regions. TCRdb fed the multiplex PCR reads into MiXCR, producing one record per CDR3 protein. The sample gives over 500,000 distinct CDR3 sequences, 15% to 20% of which show up once; 12% is in the top ten. Time point denoted: newly diagnosed GD, antithyroid drugs for less than 3 months. TCR sequences were obtained from RNA taken from PBMCs. This same sample was also taken into another study, of T cells in Graves' hyperthyroidism and ophthalmopathy.

The sequenced sample was peripheral blood mononuclear cells (PBMCs), obtained at new diagnosis, from a patient treated with antithyroid drugs. All receptors come from a man younger than 30 with Graves disease.

On this clonotype itself: The junction differs from germline at one of its ends, possibly a read error. The V gene is TRBV5-1, the J gene TRBJ2-5, with D perhaps TRBD2 (7 bases). Germline-derived CDR1 and CDR2 are SGHRS and YFSETQ. The CDR3 length is 15 residues. This CDR3 reads CASSLEGGVQETQYF. CDR3 in DNA: TGTGCCAGCAGCTTAGAGGGGGGGGTCCAAGAGACCCAGTACTTC.

The chain links TRBV6-2 or TRBV6-3 to TRBJ2-1, with TRBD2 matching 12 bases. Trimming cost V 2 bases and J 7 bases; bases outside gene matches: 9. The germline V gene has CDR1 MNHEY and CDR2 SVGEGT. The CDR3 runs to 17 residues. This CDR3 reads CASSYGLAGGPANEQFF. DNA of the CDR3: TGTGCCAGCAGTTACGGGCTAGCGGGAGGGCCCGCAAATGAGCAGTTCTTC.

This clonotype was counted at least ten times. This sequence joins TRBV7-8 and TRBJ2-2; TRBD2 might be the D (6 bases). CDR3 length equals 16 residues. V was trimmed by 0 bases and J by 8 bases, leaving 16 bases between them. Per the germline V gene, CDR1 is SGHVS and CDR2 is FQNEAQ. CDR3 in DNA: TGTGCCAGCAGCTTAGCGACTAGTGGGGTGGCGGGGGAGCTGTTTTTT. Translated, it gives CASSLATSGVAGELFF.

Regarding this clonotype: This may come from a read error, since a much larger clone is one base off. The rearrangement uses TRBV6-9 and TRBJ1-1; D is ambiguous. This CDR3 comprises 13 residues. The germline V gene encodes CDR1 MNHGY and CDR2 SVAAGI. CDR3 protein: CASSYLVNTEASF. For the CDR3, the DNA is TGTGCCAGCAGTTATTTGGTGAACACTGAAGCTTCCTTT.

This clonotype was seen at least ten times. V gene TRBV3-1 combines with J gene TRBJ2-1; the match to TRBD2 covers 8 bases. CDR3 length: 16 residues. Losses at the gene ends were 0 bases for V and 6 bases for J; bases not matched to a gene: 7. Germline V gene sequence: CDR1 LGHDT, CDR2 YNNKEL (reference sequence). CDR3 nucleotide sequence: TGTGCCAGCAGCCAAGAGGAGGGCCTAGCGGGCAATGAGCAGTTCTTC. Encoded protein: CASSQEEGLAGNEQFF.

This clonotype was seen a few times. V gene TRBV10-2 combines with J gene TRBJ2-2; 10 nucleotides align to TRBD2. The CDR3 extends over 15 amino acids. V gave up 5 bases and J gave up 6 bases; unmatched junction bases: 6. The germline V gene has CDR1 WSHSY and CDR2 SAAADI. The CDR3 region is CASSPTSGFPGELFF. The CDR3 nucleotides are TGCGCCAGCAGTCCGACTAGCGGGTTCCCCGGGGAGCTGTTTTTT.

V usage is TRBV20-1 and J usage is TRBJ2-5; 9 bases fit TRBD1. Germline V lookup: CDR1 DFQATT, CDR2 SNEGSKA (reference sequence). With V trimmed by 6 bases and J by 6 bases, 5 bases remained unmatched. CDR3 length equals 12 residues. The CDR3 DNA reads TGCAGTGCACAGGACAGGGGAAAGACCCAGTACTTC. Amino acid sequence: CSAQDRGKTQYF.

This clonotype occurred many times. V and J are TRBV5-1 and TRBJ2-1, with D possibly matching TRBD1 (6 bases). The V end lost 4 bases, the J end lost 0 bases, and 17 bases lay between the germline ends. Germline CDR1 is SGHRS and CDR2 is YFSETQ. The CDR3 consists of 17 residues. The chain's CDR3 is CASSAPTTGSSYNEQFF. The DNA of the CDR3 is TGCGCCAGCAGCGCGCCGACTACAGGGAGCTCCTACAATGAGCAGTTCTTC.

The chain has TRBV19 and TRBJ2-7, with 14 nucleotides matching TRBD2. The germline V gene has CDR1 LNHDA and CDR2 SQIVND (reference sequence). Trimming removed 3 bases from V and 2 bases from J; junction bases left unmatched: 3. CDR3 size: 16 residues. This chain's CDR3 is CASSIGLAGGTYEQYF. The CDR3, as DNA: TGTGCCAGTAGTATCGGACTAGCGGGAGGTACCTACGAGCAGTACTTC.

The table lists this clonotype with many counts. The V gene is TRBV27, the J gene TRBJ1-5, with TRBD1 matching over 7 bases. The CDR3 is made up of 15 amino acids. Germline V gene data show CDR1 as MNHEY and CDR2 as SMNVEV (reference sequence). With 5 bases clipped from V and 4 bases from J, the junction kept 8 bases outside the gene matches. The CDR3 DNA is TGTGCCAGCAGTCCGACAGGGCTTTTTAATCAGCCCCAGCATTTT. This translates into CASSPTGLFNQPQHF.

This clonotype was counted at least ten times. The rearrangement joins TRBV11-2 to TRBJ2-3; D might be TRBD2 (5 bases). The ends were cut back, 1 base at V and 4 bases at J, with 12 bases in the middle. Per germline, CDR1 SGHAT and CDR2 FQNNGV. CDR3 size: 15 residues. CDR3 protein: CASSLGWTGADTQYF. The CDR3 coding sequence is TGTGCCAGCAGCTTAGGCTGGACCGGGGCAGATACGCAGTATTTT.

This clonotype has just a few counts. The rearrangement uses TRBV20-1 and TRBJ2-5, with no clear D. The CDR3 is made up of 14 amino acids. Trimming cost V 1 base and J 3 bases, with 12 bases left between them. CDR1 and CDR2 from the germline V gene are DFQATT and SNEGSKA (reference sequence). The CDR3 DNA is TGCAGTGCTAGAGCCTCCATAATCAAAGAGACCCAGTACTTC. It translates to CSARASIIKETQYF.

Ten or more counts support this clonotype. The chain has TRBV20-1 and TRBJ1-5; tentatively, D is TRBD1 (5 bases). The CDR3 contains 13 residues. V was shortened by 6 bases and J by 0 bases, with 9 bases between the two germline ends. Germline CDR1 reads DFQATT; CDR2 reads SNEGSKA (reference sequence). The CDR3 nucleotides are TGCAGTGCAACAACAGGTAGCAATCAGCCCCAGCATTTT. This codes for CSATTGSNQPQHF.

V is TRBV18 and J is TRBJ2-6; perhaps D is TRBD1 or TRBD2 (5 bases each). V lost 5 bases to trimming and J lost 4 bases, with 15 bases between them. This CDR3 has 16 amino acids. The germline V gene has CDR1 KGHSH and CDR2 LQKENI. CDR3 region: CASSARDAEGANVLTF. The CDR3 DNA follows: TGTGCCAGCTCAGCGAGGGACGCTGAAGGGGCCAACGTCCTGACTTTC.